This T cell receptor (beta chain) is from a study of blood T cell repertoires in COVID-19. About the research overall: COVID-19 samples, acute and convalescent, were from the United States, Italy and Spain. T cells, B-cell-depleted T cells, or PBMCs supplied cDNA or gDNA.

Germline values: CDR1 GTSNPN, CDR2 SVGIG (reference sequence). This CDR3 has 13 amino acids. V was pared by 1 base and J by 0 bases, with 6 bases between. Using immunoSEQ multiplex PCR, the repertoire was profiled, and TCRdb retains in-frame clones only, with some absent. The table lists 400,000 to 450,000 clones, around 89% of them singletons. Material for sequencing was peripheral blood. The chain carries TRBV30 and TRBJ1-1; D gene uncertain. The TCR sequence derives from a woman in her fifties or sixties with COVID-19, enrolled during active disease. This CDR3 is CAWSEQVNTEAFF. The CDR3 coding sequence is TGTGCCTGGAGTGAGCAAGTGAACACTGAAGCTTTCTTT.